This T cell receptor (beta chain) was documented in a study of cytomegalovirus exposure and HLA in healthy donors (dated by TCRdb to the late 2010s). Background for the entire study: According to an earlier analysis of a few hundred of the donors, 150 million to 200 million T cells yielded roughly 100 million unique TCR beta sequences and 276 Gb of sequence data. An early release that covered about 600 HLA-typed donors contained about 290 gigabases of sequencing data and tens of millions of unique TCR sequences. The genetic ancestry cluster associated with self-reported Caucasian donors included about four fifths of the roughly 400 genotyped donors. The study was designed to test whether signatures of past pathogen exposure could be identified by cataloging public T cell receptors. The study profiled the T cell repertoires of fewer than 850 subjects by immunosequencing and related them to cytomegalovirus serostatus. A separate validation cohort of over a hundred different subjects was used in addition to the approximately 700-subject first cohort. To predict cytomegalovirus infection status, the study combined high-throughput TCR immunosequencing, statistical association of individual TCRs with disease status, and machine learning. A later analysis re-analyzed previously published TCR beta repertoires from 600 to 850 donors and added high-resolution HLA genotyping to study TCR occurrence patterns. In the later analysis, no new phenotypic data were used to find candidate immune exposures; instead, reliance was placed on TCR beta sequences and their occurrence across donors. An earlier analysis of approximately 640 of the donors applied high-throughput TCR beta sequencing to assess whether each TCR beta V gene segment acted as functional or pseudogenic. Donor age, sex, ethnicity and CMV serostatus were compiled together with the repertoire data. In a later genetic analysis, genome-wide SNP genotypes for about 55% of the roughly 700 donors were used, and that subset was treated as a discovery cohort. Every discovery cohort repertoire had been produced on one sequencing platform. HLA typing covered class I and class II loci at four-digit resolution. The number of typed donors differed by locus: about 629-630 for A, B, C, DRB1 and DQB1; some 500 for DQA1; approximately 600 for DPA1; and some 450 for DPB1. Because of strong linkage in the cohort, roughly 5 DR-DQ haplotypes were treated as single units for association and clustering. Across approximately 400 genotyped donors of the cohort, an average of about 240,000 unique TCR beta nucleotide sequences per donor were sequenced, and 15% to 20% of those sequences were non-productive. The full study reports these points: A later analysis found that HLA-associated TCR beta chains were more clonally expanded and had lower generation probabilities than equally common non-associated chains. Three of the identified cytomegalovirus-associated TCR beta chains were confirmed in vitro to be specific for cytomegalovirus antigens. A cluster of highly shared sequence variants was judged likely to be a technical artifact of the sequencing pipeline. When HLA alleles, especially DR and DQ, strongly co-occurred, TCR associations were difficult to assign to individual alleles. The presence/absence analyses assumed that sequencing depth was roughly uniform across donors, and that assumption may not be true. Because counts were too low, roughly 16 rarely observed V segments, including chromosome 9 orphons, were excluded from the earlier analysis of around 640 of the donors. Correlated functional status among segregating V segments might be attributable to linkage disequilibrium, but an unknown experimental factor could not be ruled out. A further reported finding was that TCR beta sequences accurately predicted the HLA-A and HLA-B alleles for most subjects in the first cohort. Because HLA typing was missing for some donors at each locus, association tests included only the typed subset. While some public TCRs were present in many individuals, most TCR sequences turned up only very rarely across donors. V-gene and J-gene trimming of TCR beta chains was associated with a missense DCLRE1C variant in a later genetic analysis, and the association was replicated in an independent cohort. The classifier was reported to diagnose cytomegalovirus status with high specificity and sensitivity in both the original and validation cohorts. In an earlier analysis of around 500 of the donors, most TCR beta V segments appeared in productive rearrangements about 87% or about 30% of the time, broadly matching IMGT annotations. Immune exposure information for the cohort was limited to CMV serostatus. Specific HLA alleles were associated with 18,000 or so TCR beta sequences at a false discovery rate of 0.05 in a later analysis. The cohort was sequenced for TCR beta chains only, and without alpha or paired-chain data the features that could be detected were limited. In a later analysis, TCR association rates were found to vary across HLA loci, with the most associated TCRs seen for DRB1 alleles and the fewest for HLA-C alleles. The study gave a list of over 150 TCR beta chains associated with cytomegalovirus. A later analysis reported that several top co-occurrence clusters appeared linked to parvovirus B19, influenza, CMV and Epstein-Barr virus. The 87-base-pair reads could not distinguish some IMGT-functional V segments, including TRBV6-2 and TRBV6-3, so those segments were excluded. A later genetic analysis reported fewer N-insertions in productive TCRs among donors in an Asian-associated ancestry cluster than the approximately 670-donor mean. The authors suggested that the approach could potentially be generalized to other disease states and immunological phenotypes. Most CMV-associated TCR beta chains appeared to be HLA-restricted in a later analysis, and the HLA associations seemed to be driven largely by CMV exposure.

In total, 666 healthy bone marrow donors made up the cohort. Cohort members were all nominally healthy when sampled, although unrecorded immune exposures were likely present. The donor tested CMV seronegative and was one of the 352 seronegative cohort members. Each donor provided a peripheral blood sample, and peripheral blood mononuclear cells were used for TCR beta sequencing. The Qiagen DNeasy Blood Extraction Kit was used to extract genomic DNA from the blood cell samples. Receptors were amplified or captured by the immunoSEQ multiplex PCR assay. A mixture of 60 forward primers for TCR Vbeta segments and 13 reverse primers for TCR Jbeta segments was used in the multiplex PCR. The CDR3 region of rearranged TCR beta genes was amplified from genomic DNA by a multiplex PCR assay. The amplified TCR beta libraries were sequenced on the Illumina HiSeq System as 87-base-pair reads. The paper's data handling went like this. A later analysis tallied 75 million to 95 million unique TCR beta chains across the 610 or so repertoires, and approximately 9.9 million of those chains were shared by two or more donors. To remove PCR and sequencing errors, raw reads were error-corrected and collapsed into unique sequences using a nearest-neighbor algorithm that merged closely related sequences. V, D and J gene segments were assigned by aligning CDR3 sequences to IMGT reference sequences. For a sequence to be retained, a match of at least six nucleotides to both a V gene segment and a J gene segment was required. Rearrangements were classified as productive when the CDR3 lacked stop codons and remained in frame with V and J, and all other rearrangements were classified as non-productive. CDR3 was defined by IMGT convention, running from the second conserved V-encoded cysteine to the conserved J-encoded phenylalanine. The earlier analysis of 500 to 650 of the donors excluded any sequence lacking an unambiguous match to a single V gene segment. An earlier analysis of fewer than 750 of the donors classified V segments as functional when productive rearrangements were above 56.7% and as segregating when the standard deviation between donors was above 5%. A statistical classification framework was built to diagnose cytomegalovirus status from the catalog of TCR beta chain sequences. A later analysis assigned V and J genes by comparing TCR nucleotide sequences with IMGT/GENE-DB human TR gene sequences. A later analysis assigned CDR3 sequences and most-parsimonious VDJ recombination scenarios with the TCRdist pipeline. In a later analysis, each TCR beta chain was defined by its CDR3 amino acid sequence together with its V-gene family, and reads lacking a unique V-gene family were excluded. To address suspected cross-contamination and a sequencing artifact, a later analysis removed around 600 highly shared, low-generation-probability nucleotide sequences. In a later analysis, a clonal expansion index was calculated for each public chain from normalized within-repertoire ranks of inferred template counts. A later analysis computed generation probabilities with a VDJ recombination model fitted to out-of-frame rearrangements, and checked the results against IGoR. A later analysis scored TCR-TCR, TCR-HLA and TCR-CMV co-occurrence with hypergeometric tests, applying a repertoire-size bias correction to TCR pairs. To estimate false discovery rates, a later analysis permuted the HLA or CMV assignments 20 times. In a later analysis, co-occurring TCRs were grouped using DBSCAN, with TCRdist sequence similarity added in when clustering inside HLA-allele-positive subsets. Repertoires with fewer than 30,000 or more than 120,000 public chains, plus five repertoires with anomalous nucleotide sharing, were excluded from co-occurrence clustering. This is the immuneACCESS table as TCRdb keeps it, with only in-frame sequences that have V and J called. A part of the clones is gone; compared with another copy, unresolved V genes explain less than half, and the rest is unexplained. V, J and clone size were drawn from that table, and D and trimming were deduced from the DNA. The sample records around 92,000 clones, approximately 80% of which are singletons. The ten largest clones add up to roughly 2% of the sample.

From cysteine to phenylalanine, the CDR3 is 14 amino acids long. The sequence is cut down to CDR3 DNA, 42 bases in frame from base 1. The germline V gene supplies CDR1 MNHEY and CDR2 SVGAGI. V lost 5 bases and J lost 3 bases; the stretch between them is 13 bases long. As for this clone: Its binding antigen is unknown. Per-nucleotide qualities are absent, and no much larger clonotype sits a single base away.

The sequence was collected from a man between 18 and 29 years old in good health and CMV-seronegative. The sequence is built from TRBV6-5 and TRBJ1-1; the D segment cannot be called with confidence. The sample comprised PBMCs. The sequence in DNA is TGTGCCAGCAGTCTTGACTGGCTGTACACTGAAGCTTTCTTT. This yields the protein CASSLDWLYTEAFF.